A selection of T cell receptor beta chains follows, all from one sample in a study of vaccination and CD4 T cells after COVID-19. TCRdb redid the calling of the PCR reads with MiXCR, one entry per CDR3 protein. The sample lists about 15,000 distinct CDR3 sequences, 51% seen once, with more than 9% in the top ten. For these TCRs, the target antigens are not known. The sample consisted of CD4+ T cells from blood, cultured in vitro, taken before SARS-CoV-2 vaccination. Every receptor here comes from a human donor who had recovered from COVID-19. Each CDR3 is given without its conserved first and last residue. D genes are given only for firm matches.

>TRBJ1-5|NA|TRBV15
ATSRGQGEQPQH
>TRBJ2-3|TRBD1|TRBV24-1
ATSDIHRQGRLGTDTQY
>TRBJ1-1|TRBD1|TRBV7-9
ASSQRGRDEAF
>TRBJ1-5|NA|TRBV2
ASSESRGDQPQH
>TRBJ1-3|TRBD1|TRBV6-5
ASSYSGTGGNTIY
>TRBJ2-1|NA|TRBV12-3/TRBV12-4
ATSTPQGRDEQF
>TRBJ1-4|TRBD1|TRBV10-3
AISRDSNEKLF
>TRBJ1-2|TRBD1|TRBV7-3
ASSRGQDYGYT
>TRBJ2-3|NA|TRBV20-1
SARDSGSPSTDTQY
>TRBJ1-1|NA|TRBV29-1
SVRRTGNAEAF
>TRBJ2-1|TRBD1|TRBV20-1
SAVGQGHNEQF
>TRBJ1-1|NA|TRBV6-2/TRBV6-3
ASTRQSEAF
>TRBJ2-5|NA|TRBV7-9
ASSLGTTETQY
>TRBJ2-4|NA|TRBV6-5
ASSYSRTVSYIQY
>TRBJ1-5|NA|TRBV5-6
ASSQGGWGNQPQH
>TRBJ1-3|NA|TRBV7-2
ASSLGTGNTIY
>TRBJ2-7|TRBD2|TRBV20-1
SAPLAGGLAYEQY